These 21 T cell receptor beta chains were sequenced from one sample in a study of CD8 T cells in ankylosing spondylitis. Whole-study results and caveats: For ankylosing spondylitis blood, a TCR beta motif of several highly homologous variants appeared characteristic.

TCRdb re-derived calls from the 5' RACE reads in MiXCR, one entry per CDR3 protein. The sample holds fewer than 500,000 distinct CDR3 sequences, approximately 20% seen once. These receptors' antigens are unknown. The sequenced sample consisted of blood, either unsorted or a sorted T cell fraction (not recorded which). The receptors come from a male donor with ankylosing spondylitis.

This clonotype was seen a few times. This chain uses TRBV18 with TRBJ2-3; D not certain. The ends were cut back, 3 bases at V and 4 bases at J, with 14 bases in the middle. Germline CDR1 is KGHSH and CDR2 is LQKENI. The CDR3 runs to 15 residues. DNA for the CDR3: TGTGCCAGCTCACCCTCTTGGGGAACCTCAGATACGCAGTATTTT. It encodes CASSPSWGTSDTQYF.

V is TRBV7-3 and J is TRBJ2-2; a possible D gene is TRBD2 (5 bases). This CDR3 is 14 amino acids long. V was shortened by 1 base and J by 7 bases, with 10 bases between the two germline ends. Germline CDR1 reads SGHTA; CDR2 reads FQGTGA. CDR3 in DNA: TGTGCCAGCAGCTTAAGAAGGGAGTTCGGGGAGCTGTTTTTT. Encoded protein: CASSLRREFGELFF.

V is TRBV6-1 and J is TRBJ2-7, with 7 bases aligning to TRBD1. The V segment lost 6 bases and the J segment 2 bases; nucleotides outside the gene matches: 7. The CDR3 totals 14 residues. Germline CDR1 and CDR2: MNHNS and SASEGT. This chain's CDR3 is CASSKSDRAYEQYF. The CDR3 DNA reads TGTGCCAGCAGCAAAAGCGACAGGGCCTACGAGCAGTACTTC.

Here the CDR3 reads CASSFNRVLNEQYF. CDR3 coding DNA: TGTGCCAGCAGCTTCAACAGGGTTCTAAACGAGCAGTACTTC. The V call is TRBV6-1, the J call TRBJ2-7, with D maybe TRBD1 (6 bases). CDR3 length: 14 amino acids. The germline V gene encodes CDR1 MNHNS and CDR2 SASEGT. The ends were cut back, 6 bases at V and 5 bases at J, with 17 bases in the middle.

In this sample, this clonotype turned up many times. The chain has TRBV5-1 and TRBJ1-1; TRBD1 matches 8 bases. CDR1 and CDR2 from the germline V gene are SGHRS and YFSETQ. The CDR3 contains 16 residues. The ends lost 2 bases at V and 6 bases at J; junction bases unmatched: 12. CDR3 DNA sequence: TGCGCCAGCAGCTTCGAAACCGGGACAGGCGGCGCTGAAGCTTTCTTT. As protein: CASSFETGTGGAEAFF.

This clonotype was seen repeatedly, ten times or more. V gene TRBV7-2 combines with J gene TRBJ2-1; D possibly uses TRBD1 or TRBD2 (7 bases each). The CDR3 is made up of 16 amino acids. Trimming pared 5 bases from V and 8 bases from J, leaving 22 bases between. Germline loops: CDR1 SGHTA, CDR2 FQGNSA. CDR3 loop: CASSRTLLTGRDEQFF. The CDR3, as DNA: TGTGCCAGCAGCCGGACCCTTCTGACAGGGAGGGATGAGCAGTTCTTC.

V gene TRBV9 combines with J gene TRBJ2-1; 8 bases agree with TRBD2. This CDR3 spans 15 amino acids. The V and J ends lost 1 base and 7 bases, in that order; junction bases with no gene match: 7. Per the germline V gene, CDR1 is SGDLS and CDR2 is YYNGEE. The CDR3 is CASSVMAGGNNEQFF. The CDR3 nucleotides are TGTGCCAGCAGCGTAATGGCGGGAGGCAATAATGAGCAGTTCTTC.

The V gene is TRBV5-1, the J gene TRBJ1-1; no clear D gene. Trimming shortened V by 3 bases and J by 1 base, and 7 bases separated the two germline ends. From germline, CDR1 is SGHRS and CDR2 YFSETQ. The CDR3 runs 13 residues. DNA for the CDR3: TGCGCCAGCAGCTCGGTTACGAACACTGAAGCTTTCTTT. The encoded protein is CASSSVTNTEAFF. Based on the CDR3 plus reference TRBV5-1 and TRBJ1-1, the full variable domain is KAGVTQTPRYLIKTRGQQVTLSCSPISGHRSVSWYQQTPGQGLQFLFEYFSETQRNKGNFPGRFSGRQFSNSRSEMNVSTLELGDSALYLCASSSVTNTEAFFGQGTRLTVV.

This clonotype showed up just a few times. CDR3 amino acids: CSASGPYEQYF. The CDR3, as DNA: TGCAGTGCTAGCGGGCCTTACGAGCAGTACTTC. J is TRBJ2-7 and V is TRBV20-1; D uncertain. V lost 3 bases and J lost 4, with 7 bases in between. This CDR3 region has 11 residues. Germline CDR1 and CDR2: DFQATT and SNEGSKA (reference sequence).

This chain links TRBV2 with TRBJ2-7; D not resolved. The CDR3 loop spans 15 amino acids. Germline lookup yields CDR1 SNHLY and CDR2 FYNNEI. V was clipped by 2 bases and J by 7 bases, with 18 bases between them. CDR3 sequence: CASSENQLPIQEQYF. For the CDR3, the DNA is TGTGCCAGCAGTGAAAACCAGCTACCCATTCAGGAGCAGTACTTC.

This chain links TRBV28 with TRBJ2-1; D may correspond to TRBD1 or TRBD2 (5 bases each). Per the germline V gene, CDR1 is MDHEN and CDR2 is SYDVKM. Trimming left V 5 bases short and J 0 bases short, with 14 bases between. This CDR3 has 16 amino acids. The CDR3 sequence: CASSIAGTSSYNEQFF. Here the CDR3 DNA reads TGTGCCAGCAGTATAGCCGGGACCAGCTCCTACAATGAGCAGTTCTTC.

This clonotype has more than one count but fewer than ten. This chain connects TRBV18 to TRBJ2-1; the match to TRBD2 covers 8 bases. The germline gives CDR1 KGHSH, CDR2 LQKENI. This CDR3 region has 17 residues. V lost 4 bases to trimming and J lost 6 bases; unmatched junction nucleotides: 14. The CDR3 DNA is TGTGCCAGCTCACTACAAGCCGGGACTAGTACAGCCAATGAGCAGTTCTTC. It is translated as CASSLQAGTSTANEQFF. The variable domain in full, completed from reference TRBV18 and TRBJ2-1, reads NAGVMQNPRHLVRRRGQEARLRCSPMKGHSHVYWYRQLPEEGLKFMVYLQKENIIDESGMPKERFSAEFPKEGPSILRIQQVVRGDSAAYFCASSLQAGTSTANEQFFGPGTRLTVL.

The V gene is TRBV5-1, the J gene TRBJ2-5; weak D call: TRBD1 (8 bases). Trimming pared 6 bases from V and 4 bases from J, leaving 16 bases between. Looked up from germline, CDR1 is SGHRS and CDR2 is YFSETQ. CDR3 length equals 14 residues. The CDR3 reads CASNGQGGGETQYF. The CDR3 DNA reads as TGCGCCAGCAACGGACAGGGCGGGGGAGAGACCCAGTACTTC.

This clonotype has more than one count but fewer than ten. The chain has TRBV18 and TRBJ1-4, with D possibly TRBD1 on 6 matching bases. Germline CDR1 and CDR2: KGHSH and LQKENI. This CDR3 spans 15 amino acids. The germline V and J ends were trimmed by 3 bases and 7 bases, with 15 bases remaining between them. DNA for the CDR3: TGTGCCAGCTCACCTCTAGGACAGCCCGGTGAAAAACTGTTTTTT. This codes for CASSPLGQPGEKLFF.

The chain links TRBV5-1 to TRBJ2-5; tentatively, D is TRBD2 (6 bases). V was pared by 4 bases and J by 1 base, with 17 bases between. CDR1 and CDR2 (germline): SGHRS, YFSETQ. CDR3 length: 16 amino acids. The CDR3 DNA follows: TGCGCCAGCAGCCTTCAACCTAGCGCCGGCCAAGAGACCCAGTACTTC. It yields the protein CASSLQPSAGQETQYF. Drawing the rest from reference TRBV5-1 and TRBJ2-5, the complete variable domain is KAGVTQTPRYLIKTRGQQVTLSCSPISGHRSVSWYQQTPGQGLQFLFEYFSETQRNKGNFPGRFSGRQFSNSRSEMNVSTLELGDSALYLCASSLQPSAGQETQYFGPGTRLLVL.

This clonotype came up a few times. The chain combines TRBV20-1 with TRBJ2-7, with 9 bases lining up with TRBD1. CDR1 and CDR2 (germline): DFQATT, SNEGSKA (reference sequence). Trimming took 4 bases from V and 2 from J; bases not matched to a gene: 12. This CDR3 region has 16 residues. In DNA form, the CDR3 reads TGCAGTGCTACCCAAGAGACCAGGACAGGGGCCTACGAGCAGTACTTC. Its protein is CSATQETRTGAYEQYF.

The V call is TRBV5-1, the J call TRBJ1-2; no firm D call. The germline V gene has CDR1 SGHRS and CDR2 YFSETQ. The CDR3 has 17 amino acids. Trimming took 0 bases from V and 5 from J, leaving 20 bases between them. For the CDR3, the DNA is TGCGCCAGCAGCTTGGCCCCGACGGAGTCCCCAGTGTATGGCTACACCTTC. It translates to CASSLAPTESPVYGYTF.

This clonotype was seen a handful of times. The CDR3 spells CASSSNPGTGGEQYF. The CDR3 DNA reads as TGTGCCAGCAGCTCGAACCCCGGGACAGGCGGCGAGCAGTACTTC. V and J are TRBV7-8 and TRBJ2-7, with 8 bases that match TRBD1. The V and J ends lost 4 bases and 6 bases, in that order; junction bases with no gene match: 11. The CDR3 extends over 15 amino acids. Germline V CDR1 and CDR2: SGHVS, FQNEAQ.

This clonotype came up a few times. The chain has TRBV4-2 and TRBJ2-1, with a weak D call TRBD1 (5 bases). The V end was cut by 2 bases, the J end by 4 bases, with 12 bases between. Germline V gene data show CDR1 as LGHNA and CDR2 as YNFKEQ. The CDR3 consists of 15 residues. The CDR3 bases are TGTGCCAGCAGCCAATCCGTGGACATTTACAATGAGCAGTTCTTC. This sequence encodes CASSQSVDIYNEQFF.

The V and J genes are TRBV6-5 and TRBJ2-2; TRBD2 agrees at 10 bases. Trimming cost V 2 bases and J 6 bases; bases outside gene matches: 9. Germline V gene data show CDR1 as MNHEY and CDR2 as SVGAGI. The CDR3 spans 17 residues. The CDR3 sequence is CASSYKGAGGPAGELFF. In DNA form, the CDR3 reads TGTGCCAGCAGTTACAAGGGAGCGGGAGGGCCAGCCGGGGAGCTGTTTTTT.

The rearrangement uses TRBV5-6 and TRBJ2-3; TRBD2 might be the D (6 bases). The CDR3 is 15 amino acids. V was trimmed by 4 bases and J by 1 base, leaving 13 bases between them. From germline, CDR1 is SGHDT and CDR2 YYEEEE. The CDR3 DNA sequence: TGTGCCAGCAGCCTGGTCGCTAGCGGCACAGATACGCAGTATTTT. Translated, it gives CASSLVASGTDTQYF. Full variable domain (rest looked up from reference TRBV5-6 and TRBJ2-3): DAGVTQSPTHLIKTRGQQVTLRCSPKSGHDTVSWYQQALGQGPQFIFQYYEEEERQRGNFPDRFSGHQFPNYSSELNVNALLLGDSALYLCASSLVASGTDTQYFGPGTRLTVL.